A selection of T cell receptor beta chains follows, all from one sample in a study of blood T cell repertoires in COVID-19. Here immunoSEQ multiplex PCR was the method, and the copy in TCRdb shows in-frame clones only, minus some. The sample contains roughly 120,000 clones, 60% to 80% of which appear only once. Source material: peripheral blood. All receptors come from a man older than 75 with COVID-19, enrolled during active disease. CDR3s include the opening cysteine and the closing phenylalanine or tryptophan. Each record gives: clone size, V gene, J gene, D gene, CDR3 protein, CDR3 DNA. The D gene is left open where the match is weak. A row's size may be missing; if present it is once, few, many or a size class.

>-|TRBV28|TRBJ1-3|-
CASSFLGGRSGNTIYF
TGTGCCAGCAGTTTCTTGGGGGGAAGGTCTGGAAACACCATATATTTT
>few|TRBV18|TRBJ2-6|-
CASSSVYSGANVLTF
TGTGCCAGCTCGTCGGTTTACTCTGGGGCCAACGTCCTGACTTTC
>many|TRBV7-8|TRBJ2-7|TRBD1
CASSQTGGSPYEQYF
TGTGCCAGCAGCCAAACAGGGGGATCTCCCTACGAGCAGTACTTC
>-|TRBV27|TRBJ2-1|TRBD2
CASSLSAGDAYNEQFF
TGTGCCAGCAGTTTATCCGCGGGAGACGCCTACAATGAGCAGTTCTTC
>-|TRBV5-5|TRBJ2-5|-
CASSPRMRDKPKETQYF
TGTGCCAGCAGCCCCAGGATGAGGGACAAGCCTAAAGAGACCCAGTACTTC
>-|TRBV24-1|TRBJ2-5|-
CATAGPGSHGPQETQYF
TGTGCCACCGCAGGCCCCGGGAGCCATGGACCGCAAGAGACCCAGTACTTC
>-|TRBV27|TRBJ2-1|TRBD2
CASSLSTSGTLVNEQFF
TGTGCCAGCAGTTTATCAACTAGCGGGACCCTTGTTAATGAGCAGTTCTTC
>-|TRBV25-1|TRBJ2-3|-
CASSEFDLPTDTQYF
TGTGCCAGCAGTGAATTTGACTTGCCCACAGATACGCAGTATTTT
>few|TRBV3-1/TRBV3-2|TRBJ1-1|-
CASSQDRSPDRGAFF
TGTGCCAGCAGCCAAGATCGGAGCCCAGATAGGGGAGCTTTCTTT
>-|TRBV7-2|TRBJ1-2|-
CASSARSSYGYTF
TGTGCCAGCAGTGCCAGATCCTCCTATGGCTACACCTTC
>-|TRBV9|TRBJ2-2|-
CASSPRQGGSAGELFF
TGTGCCAGCAGCCCCCGACAGGGAGGATCCGCCGGGGAGCTGTTTTTT
>-|TRBV15|TRBJ1-1|-
CATSQGNTEAFF
TGTGCCACCAGCCAGGGGAACACTGAAGCTTTCTTT
>-|TRBV4-1|TRBJ2-1|TRBD2
CASSHRTSGRRSYNEQFF
TGCGCCAGCAGCCACCGGACTAGCGGGAGGCGGTCCTACAATGAGCAGTTCTTC
>-|TRBV6-1|TRBJ1-2|TRBD1
CASSEVDRGYGYTF
TGTGCCAGCAGTGAAGTGGACAGGGGCTATGGCTACACCTTC
>-|TRBV24-1|TRBJ2-7|-
CATSTQGREQYF
TGTGCCACCAGCACCCAGGGCCGCGAGCAGTACTTC
>-|TRBV5-4|TRBJ1-2|TRBD1
CASSWDRGYGYTF
TGTGCCAGCAGCTGGGACAGGGGCTATGGCTACACCTTC
>-|TRBV5-1|TRBJ1-4|-
CASSLGVGETNEKLFF
TGCGCCAGCAGCTTAGGGGTAGGGGAAACTAATGAAAAACTGTTTTTT
>-|TRBV28|TRBJ2-1|TRBD2
CASQGTSGRRIYNEQFF
TGTGCCAGCCAGGGGACTAGCGGGAGGCGGATATACAATGAGCAGTTCTTC
>once|TRBV11-2|TRBJ2-7|-
CASSRWSRAQYF
TGTGCCAGCAGCCGTTGGAGTCGTGCGCAGTACTTC
>-|TRBV19|TRBJ1-6|TRBD1
CASSTGGNNSPLHF
TGTGCCAGTAGTACAGGGGGGAATAATTCACCCCTCCACTTT
>-|TRBV7-9|TRBJ2-7|-
CASSLARGLTTYEQYF
TGTGCCAGCAGCTTAGCGCGGGGACTTACCACCTACGAGCAGTACTTC
>-|TRBV18|TRBJ2-3|TRBD1
CASSFDRGITDTQYF
TGTGCCAGCTCATTCGACAGGGGTATTACAGATACGCAGTATTTT
>-|TRBV7-2|TRBJ1-5|-
CASSLPTGTYSNQPQHF
TGTGCCAGCAGCTTACCTACAGGGACATATAGCAATCAGCCCCAGCATTTT
>-|TRBV5-5|TRBJ1-2|-
CASSLSYDSWEGYTF
TGTGCCAGCAGCTTAAGCTACGACAGCTGGGAAGGCTACACCTTC
>-|TRBV28|TRBJ1-2|-
CASKLTVQGGYTF
TGTGCCAGCAAATTAACGGTACAGGGCGGGTACACCTTC
>-|TRBV18|TRBJ2-5|TRBD2
CASSSSSSGRETQYF
TGTGCCAGCTCATCTAGCTCTAGCGGTCGAGAGACCCAGTACTTC
>-|TRBV28|TRBJ2-1|TRBD2
CASSSWTSGSHNEQFF
TGTGCCAGCAGTTCCTGGACTAGCGGGAGTCACAATGAGCAGTTCTTC
>-|TRBV2|TRBJ2-1|TRBD2
CASSEGPPLAGKFF
TGTGCCAGCAGTGAAGGGCCTCCTCTAGCGGGAAAGTTCTTC
>-|TRBV7-3|TRBJ2-3|-
CASSFFPGTDTQYF
TGTGCCAGCAGCTTTTTCCCCGGGACAGATACGCAGTATTTT
>-|TRBV6-2/TRBV6-3|TRBJ2-7|TRBD2
CASSHWTSGREEQYF
TGTGCCAGCAGTCACTGGACTAGCGGGAGAGAAGAGCAGTACTTC
>few|TRBV7-3|TRBJ2-3|TRBD2
CASSERETYTDTQYF
TGTGCCAGCAGCGAGCGGGAGACCTACACAGATACGCAGTATTTT
>-|TRBV18|TRBJ2-5|-
CASSPEHLIRGETQYF
TGTGCCAGCTCACCAGAACACCTCATTCGAGGAGAGACCCAGTACTTC
>-|TRBV9|TRBJ1-4|-
CASSLGEIATNEKLFF
TGTGCCAGCAGCCTCGGGGAGATTGCAACTAATGAAAAACTGTTTTTT
>-|TRBV24-1|TRBJ2-5|-
CATSDRNQETQYF
TGTGCCACCAGTGACAGAAACCAAGAGACCCAGTACTTC
>-|TRBV5-6|TRBJ1-2|TRBD1
CASSLAGQGSYGYTF
TGTGCCAGCAGCTTGGCGGGACAGGGGTCCTATGGCTACACCTTC
>-|TRBV4-1|TRBJ1-5|TRBD1
CASSPGQGGNQPQHF
TGCGCCAGCAGCCCAGGACAGGGAGGCAATCAGCCCCAGCATTTT
>once|TRBV6-5|TRBJ1-5|-
CASRDRGNQPQHF
TGTGCCAGCAGGGACAGAGGCAATCAGCCCCAGCATTTT
>-|TRBV28|TRBJ2-7|-
CASSLVYRSARGIEQYF
TGTGCCAGCAGTTTAGTTTACCGTAGTGCGAGGGGGATAGAGCAGTACTTC
>-|TRBV28|TRBJ2-3|TRBD1
CASSLVRGHGTDTQYF
TGTGCCAGCAGTTTAGTCAGGGGGCACGGCACAGATACGCAGTATTTT
>-|TRBV7-8|TRBJ1-1|-
CASSSTGNTEAFF
TGTGCCAGCAGCTCGACAGGGAACACTGAAGCTTTCTTT
>-|TRBV9|TRBJ1-3|TRBD1
CASSVEGQGGNTIYF
TGTGCCAGCAGCGTAGAGGGACAGGGGGGAAACACCATATATTTT
>few|TRBV9|TRBJ2-3|TRBD2
CASSVRTSGRGTDTQYF
TGTGCCAGCAGCGTCCGGACTAGCGGGAGGGGCACAGATACGCAGTATTTT
>-|TRBV2|TRBJ1-2|-
CASSETGSTSTF
TGTGCCAGCAGTGAAACAGGGAGTACCTCCACCTTC
>-|TRBV6-5|TRBJ1-1|-
CASTIGGGTQSAFF
TGTGCCAGCACCATAGGGGGGGGAACCCAGTCGGCTTTCTTT
>-|TRBV21-1|TRBJ2-2|-
CASSKVRTGLRGELFF
TGTGCCAGCAGCAAAGTTAGGACAGGGTTGCGCGGGGAGCTGTTTTTT
>-|TRBV7-2|TRBJ2-7|TRBD1
CASSSQTGGDEQYF
TGTGCCAGCAGCTCCCAGACAGGGGGGGACGAGCAGTACTTC
>-|TRBV9|TRBJ2-3|TRBD2
CASSVGGRADTQYF
TGTGCCAGCAGCGTCGGCGGGAGAGCAGATACGCAGTATTTT
>-|TRBV12-3/TRBV12-4|TRBJ2-5|-
CASSFRSGETQYF
TGTGCCAGCAGTTTTCGGTCCGGAGAGACCCAGTACTTC
>-|TRBV5-4|TRBJ2-5|-
CASSLRGALETQYF
TGTGCCAGCAGCTTGCGGGGTGCCTTAGAGACCCAGTACTTC
>-|TRBV15|TRBJ2-1|TRBD2
CATSRDLTSAYNEQFF
TGTGCCACCAGCAGAGACTTGACTAGCGCTTACAATGAGCAGTTCTTC
>few|TRBV11-3|TRBJ2-5|-
CASSPGGTTQETQYF
TGTGCCAGCAGCCCTGGGGGGACCACCCAAGAGACCCAGTACTTC
>-|TRBV5-1|TRBJ1-6|-
CASPSPLHF
TGCGCCAGCCCATCACCCCTCCACTTT
>-|TRBV5-6|TRBJ1-1|-
CASSLGAGTHNTEAFF
TGTGCCAGCAGCTTGGGGGCCGGGACACACAACACTGAAGCTTTCTTT